This passage covers 32 T cell receptor beta chains from one sample sequenced in a study of OX40 agonist ivuxolimab in advanced cancers. Libraries were prepared by immunoSEQ multiplex PCR; TCRdb keeps only in-frame clonotypes and omits some of them. The sample gives around 68,000 clones, over 65% of which show up once; 0.6% to 0.8% is in the top ten. The source was CD4+ or CD8+ T cells sorted from blood, collected in a trial of the OX40 agonist ivuxolimab. All receptors derive from an adult with an advanced solid tumor such as melanoma, head and neck, liver or kidney cancer.

The V call is TRBV5-1, the J call TRBJ1-6; 8 positions match TRBD1. V was clipped by 5 bases and J by 5 bases; unmatched bases: 6. The CDR3 length is 15 residues. Germline lookup yields CDR1 SGHRS and CDR2 YFSETQ. The CDR3 here is CASSLGQGHNSPLHF. DNA of the CDR3: TGCGCCAGCAGTTTAGGACAGGGACATAATTCACCCCTCCACTTT.

Only one count was recorded for this clone. The chain is built from TRBV27 and TRBJ1-1; D may be TRBD1 (5 bases). Germline assignment: CDR1 MNHEY and CDR2 SMNVEV (reference sequence). With 2 bases removed from V and 0 bases from J, the gap between germline ends came to 10 bases. The CDR3 sequence is 15 residues long. CDR3 DNA sequence: TGTGCCAGCAGTTTAACGGGGACGGTGAACACTGAAGCTTTCTTT. It codes for CASSLTGTVNTEAFF.

The CDR3 bases are TGTGCCAGCAGTTACTCGGCGGACCCTTCGCATCAGCCCCAGCATTTT. This gives the protein CASSYSADPSHQPQHF. The chain uses TRBV6-5 and TRBJ1-5; D uncertain. The CDR3 sequence is 16 residues long. Germline CDR1 is MNHEY and CDR2 is SVGAGI. V was shortened by 0 bases and J by 5 bases, with 14 bases between the two germline ends.

The chain combines TRBV5-1 with TRBJ2-1, with D uncertain. There are 12 residues in the CDR3. Germline CDR1 and CDR2: SGHRS and YFSETQ. V was cut by 4 bases and J by 9 bases, with 11 bases left in between. The CDR3 DNA reads TGCGCCAGCAGCCCCCCAGCAGTTGAGCAGTTCTTC. Translating it yields CASSPPAVEQFF.

This rearrangement joins TRBV5-1 to TRBJ2-1; 7 positions match TRBD1. CDR3 length equals 14 residues. Trimming cost V 5 bases and J 5 bases; bases outside gene matches: 7. Germline V CDR1 and CDR2: SGHRS, YFSETQ. CDR3 nucleotides: TGCGCCAGCAGAAGTCAGGGGGAAGACAATGAGCAGTTCTTC. Its translation: CASRSQGEDNEQFF.

The chain links TRBV7-8 to TRBJ1-1; unclear D gene. Trimming removed 1 base at V and 5 bases at J, with 8 bases between. Per the germline V gene, CDR1 is SGHVS and CDR2 is FQNEAQ. The CDR3 length is 13 residues. The CDR3 here is CASSLDMGTEAFF. The CDR3 coding sequence is TGTGCCAGCAGCTTAGACATGGGGACTGAAGCTTTCTTT.

The chain links TRBV9 to TRBJ1-3; D may be TRBD1 (6 bases). CDR1 and CDR2 (germline): SGDLS, YYNGEE. The CDR3 loop spans 17 amino acids. V was trimmed by 4 bases and J by 0 bases, leaving 17 bases between them. The CDR3 DNA reads TGTGCCAGCAGCTCCACCGGGACACCGGGCTCTGGAAACACCATATATTTT. Its translation: CASSSTGTPGSGNTIYF.

The CDR3 sequence is CASSSLWADRAGYTF. In nucleotides, the CDR3 is TGTGCCAGCAGTTCACTCTGGGCGGACAGGGCCGGCTACACCTTC. The V call is TRBV6-5, the J call TRBJ1-2; 8 bases map to TRBD1. Germline V gene sequence: CDR1 MNHEY, CDR2 SVGAGI. After removal of 4 bases from V and 8 bases from J, the junction contained 12 bases not matched to a gene. CDR3 length equals 15 residues.

The chain uses TRBV18 and TRBJ2-2, with D perhaps TRBD1 (6 bases). V gave up 2 bases and J gave up 4 bases, with 8 bases separating them. The germline V gene has CDR1 KGHSH and CDR2 LQKENI. The CDR3 extends over 14 amino acids. This CDR3 reads CASSPGTSTGELFF. The CDR3 bases are TGTGCCAGCTCACCAGGGACATCCACCGGGGAGCTGTTTTTT. Looking up the rest from reference TRBV18 and TRBJ2-2 gives the full variable domain: NAGVMQNPRHLVRRRGQEARLRCSPMKGHSHVYWYRQLPEEGLKFMVYLQKENIIDESGMPKERFSAEFPKEGPSILRIQQVVRGDSAAYFCASSPGTSTGELFFGEGSRLTVL.

The chain has TRBV5-1 and TRBJ2-7, with TRBD1 identical over 10 bases. The CDR3 contains 14 residues. Germline V gene sequence: CDR1 SGHRS, CDR2 YFSETQ. J lost 12 bases, V lost 4 bases, and 13 bases had no gene match. The CDR3 protein is CASSHRGQGNLAYF. DNA of the CDR3: TGCGCCAGCAGCCACAGGGGACAGGGGAATCTTGCGTACTTC.

The chain employs TRBV5-1 and TRBJ2-2; 8 bases map to TRBD1. Per the germline V gene, CDR1 is SGHRS and CDR2 is YFSETQ. J lost 4 bases, V lost 4 bases, and 6 bases had no gene match. The CDR3 totals 15 residues. The CDR3 loop is CASSTGQVLTGELFF. DNA for the CDR3: TGCGCCAGCAGCACGGGACAGGTCCTCACCGGGGAGCTGTTTTTT.

The chain recombines TRBV11-2 with TRBJ2-3, with unresolved D. V lost 4 bases and J lost 0, with 8 bases in between. Germline V gives CDR1 SGHAT, CDR2 FQNNGV. There are 14 residues in the CDR3. Here the CDR3 DNA reads TGTGCCAGCAGCTGGCGATTAAGCACAGATACGCAGTATTTT. It yields the protein CASSWRLSTDTQYF. Full variable domain (rest looked up from reference TRBV11-2 and TRBJ2-3): EAGVAQSPRYKIIEKRQSVAFWCNPISGHATLYWYQQILGQGPKLLIQFQNNGVVDDSQLPKDRFSAERLKGVDSTLKIQPAKLEDSAVYLCASSWRLSTDTQYFGPGTRLTVL.

The chain couples TRBV21-1 to TRBJ1-5; TRBD1, the table's D call, lacks a check against the DNA. TRBV21-1 is a listed pseudogene. The CDR3 runs 16 residues. As DNA, the CDR3 is TGTGCCAGATGGGAGTTTTACAGGGTTTGCAATCAGCCCCAGCATTTT. Its translation: CARWEFYRVCNQPQHF.

CDR3 in DNA: TGCGCCAGCAGCCCTCGCGGGGGGCAAGGACTAGATGAAAAACTGTTTTTT. Translating it yields CASSPRGGQGLDEKLFF. The J gene is TRBJ1-4, the V gene TRBV4-3, with D tentatively TRBD1 (6 bases). Trimming cost V 4 bases and J 6 bases, with 21 bases left between them. The length of the CDR3 is 17 residues. Germline loops: CDR1 LGHNA, CDR2 YSLEER.

This clone showed up just once. The chain carries TRBV6-1 and TRBJ1-2; D remains unclear. CDR1 and CDR2 from the germline V gene are MNHNS and SASEGT. The CDR3 has 12 residues. Trimming removed 8 bases from V and 0 bases from J, with 7 bases in between. CDR3 residues: CASFRANYGYTF. The CDR3 DNA follows: TGTGCCAGCTTCCGAGCTAACTATGGCTACACCTTC.

The chain employs TRBV5-1 and TRBJ2-3; a possible D gene is TRBD1 (5 bases). From germline, CDR1 is SGHRS and CDR2 YFSETQ. The CDR3 is 16 residues long. Trimming took 2 bases from V and 2 from J, leaving 15 bases between them. The CDR3 DNA sequence: TGCGCCAGCAGCTTTCTTCAGGGCATCTCCACAGATACGCAGTATTTT. It translates to CASSFLQGISTDTQYF.

V usage is TRBV6-5 and J usage is TRBJ1-5; D gene uncertain. This CDR3 has 12 residues. Trimming stripped 2 bases from V and 11 bases from J, with 10 bases between. The germline gives CDR1 MNHEY, CDR2 SVGAGI. The CDR3 region has the DNA TGTGCCAGCAGTTACGTCGGTGAGTCCCAGCATTTT. It codes for CASSYVGESQHF.

This chain joins TRBV5-4 and TRBJ2-6, with D hard to call. The V end was cut by 6 bases, the J end by 1 base, with 8 bases between. Germline CDR1 and CDR2: SGHNT and YYREEE (reference sequence). The CDR3 is 14 residues long. For the CDR3, the DNA is TGTGCCAGCAAGTTAGATTCTGGGGCCAACGTCCTGACTTTC. This sequence encodes CASKLDSGANVLTF.

J is TRBJ2-5 and V is TRBV7-2; D possibly corresponds to TRBD1 (6 bases). Germline CDR1 reads SGHTA; CDR2 reads FQGNSA. V lost 4 bases and J lost 4, with 13 bases in between. The CDR3 extends over 14 amino acids. The CDR3 sequence: CASSSLQGTETQYF. CDR3 coding DNA: TGTGCCAGCAGCTCGTTACAGGGCACAGAGACCCAGTACTTC.

The chain combines TRBV4-3 with TRBJ2-5; D uncertain. Judging by the DNA end, TRBJ2-7 fits better; the J call may be wrong. CDR1 LGHNA and CDR2 YSLEER come from the germline V gene. The CDR3 is made up of 13 amino acids. CDR3 sequence: CASTLTLGYEQYF. CDR3 DNA sequence: TGCGCCAGCACCCTAACGTTGGGCTACGAGCAGTACTTC.

This clone was detected only a few times. This sequence joins TRBV6-1 and TRBJ1-1, with D unclear. V lost 6 bases, J lost 9 bases, and 14 bases lay in between. There are 12 residues in the CDR3. Germline V gene sequence: CDR1 MNHNS, CDR2 SASEGT. DNA of the CDR3: TGTGCCAGCAGCGGGGTTTCTTATCAAGCTTTCTTT. Translating gives CASSGVSYQAFF.

This clone has just one count. This chain uses TRBV7-2 with TRBJ2-5; 9 bases map to TRBD1. CDR3 length: 14 amino acids. After removal of 5 bases from V and 5 bases from J, the junction contained 6 bases not matched to a gene. The germline gives CDR1 SGHTA, CDR2 FQGNSA. The CDR3 nucleotides read TGTGCCAGCAGCCTCCGACAGGGGGAGGAGACCCAGTACTTC. Translated: CASSLRQGEETQYF. Complete variable domain (other parts from reference TRBV7-2 and TRBJ2-5): GAGVSQSPSNKVTEKGKDVELRCDPISGHTALYWYRQSLGQGLEFLIYFQGNSAPDKSGLPSDRFSAERTGGSVSTLTIQRTQQEDSAVYLCASSLRQGEETQYFGPGTRLLVL.

This rearrangement joins TRBV19 to TRBJ1-5; 7 bases agree with TRBD1. Germline CDR1 reads LNHDA; CDR2 reads SQIVND (reference sequence). After removal of 6 bases from V and 0 bases from J, the junction contained 8 bases not matched to a gene. This CDR3 has 16 amino acids. In DNA form, the CDR3 reads TGTGCCAGTAGCCGACAGGGCCTATATAGCAATCAGCCCCAGCATTTT. It translates to CASSRQGLYSNQPQHF.

The chain carries TRBV7-2 and TRBJ2-3; 7 bases fit TRBD2. V trimming: 4 bases; J trimming: 3 bases; junction bases outside the gene matches: 7. This CDR3 spans 15 amino acids. The germline CDR1 and CDR2 sequences are SGHTA and FQGNSA. The CDR3 nucleotides are TGTGCCAGCAGCTGGGTGGGGGGGAGAACAGATACGCAGTATTTT. It is translated as CASSWVGGRTDTQYF.

The rearrangement links TRBV10-3 to TRBJ1-2; D gene ambiguous. CDR1 is ENHRY, CDR2 SYGVKD, per germline. Trimming shortened V by 2 bases and J by 1 base, and 8 bases separated the two germline ends. The CDR3 length is 14 residues. This CDR3 is CAISEPGYNYGYTF. The CDR3 DNA sequence: TGTGCCATCAGTGAGCCGGGGTATAACTATGGCTACACCTTC.

This clone was counted between two and nine times. The chain carries TRBV10-3 and TRBJ1-3; no clear D. Looked up from germline, CDR1 is ENHRY and CDR2 is SYGVKD. The length of the CDR3 is 13 residues. V lost 0 bases and J lost 2, with 2 bases in between. The CDR3 region is CAISESTGNTIYF. The CDR3, as DNA: TGTGCCATCAGTGAGTCGACTGGAAACACCATATATTTT.

The chain links TRBV18 to TRBJ1-4, with TRBD1 as a possible D gene (6 bases). Germline V gene sequence: CDR1 KGHSH, CDR2 LQKENI. Trimming took off 3 bases at V and 8 bases at J, with 10 bases between the two ends. The CDR3 is 13 residues long. CDR3 protein: CASSPTGGEKLFF. Here the CDR3 DNA reads TGTGCCAGCTCACCGACAGGAGGCGAAAAACTGTTTTTT.

The chain links TRBV27 to TRBJ2-3, with 9 bases matching TRBD1. V was pared by 5 bases and J by 0 bases, with 6 bases of the junction left unmatched. Germline V gene sequence: CDR1 MNHEY, CDR2 SMNVEV (reference sequence). This CDR3 region has 16 residues. CDR3 sequence: CASSTRTGASTDTQYF. In nucleotides, the CDR3 is TGTGCCAGCAGTACTAGGACAGGGGCTAGCACAGATACGCAGTATTTT.

The chain has TRBV12-1 and TRBJ2-2; the table's D call TRBD2 went unverified against the DNA. TRBV12-1 is designated a pseudogene. The CDR3 is 16 amino acids. CDR3 sequence reads: CASRLGLAGATGELFF. DNA for the CDR3: TGTGCCAGCAGACTGGGACTAGCGGGGGCCACCGGGGAGCTGTTTTTT.

The chain carries TRBV7-2 and TRBJ1-2; D remains unclear. The V gene's germline CDR1 is SGHTA and CDR2 FQGNSA. This CDR3 is 13 amino acids long. Trimming took off 1 base at V and 11 bases at J, with 14 bases between the two ends. CDR3 bases: TGTGCCAGCAGCTTAGGTGGGCGATTGTGGTACACCTTC. This codes for CASSLGGRLWYTF.

The chain uses TRBV10-3 and TRBJ1-1; the match to TRBD1 covers 9 bases. Germline V gene lookup returns CDR1 ENHRY and CDR2 SYGVKD. The trim removed 5 bases at V and 3 bases at J, leaving 4 bases unmatched. The CDR3 sequence is 14 residues long. The CDR3 coding sequence is TGTGCCATCAGTAGGACAGGGGCGGACACTGAAGCTTTCTTT. It yields the protein CAISRTGADTEAFF.

The rearrangement joins TRBV9 to TRBJ2-5; tentatively, D is TRBD1 or TRBD2 (6 bases each). Germline-derived CDR1 and CDR2 are SGDLS and YYNGEE. V lost 4 bases, J lost 13 bases, and 17 bases lay in between. This CDR3 has 12 amino acids. CDR3 sequence: CASSPGAGPGYF. In nucleotides, the CDR3 is TGTGCCAGCAGCCCGGGGGCAGGGCCAGGGTACTTC. The variable domain in full, completed from reference TRBV9 and TRBJ2-5, reads DSGVTQTPKHLITATGQRVTLRCSPRSGDLSVYWYQQSLDQGLQFLIQYYNGEERAKGNILERFSAQQFPDLHSELNLSSLELGDSALYFCASSPGAGPGYFGPGTRLLVL.